The T cell receptor beta chain described here comes from a study of blood T cell repertoires in COVID-19 (dated by TCRdb to 2020 to 2022). In the study overall: Collaborator samples came from the United States, Italy and Spain and covered acute and convalescent phases of COVID-19. The material from the prospective study consisted of cDNA or gDNA derived from T cells, B-cell-depleted T cells, or PBMCs. The dataset comprised deeply sampled blood TCRbeta repertoires from subjects exposed to, actively infected with, or recovered from COVID-19. The repertoires were released in a freely available public database meant as a resource for research on the immune response to SARS-CoV-2. The samples were drawn from two sources: the first 160 participants of the ongoing ImmuneRACE study, and 1,000 to 1,500 subjects contributed by 6 global collaborators. The sample metadata nearly always contained a de-identified subject ID, COVID-19 status, age in years and sex. Where HLA class I and class II types were available, the types were taken from metadata supplied by the sample provider, not from assay-based typing.

Taken from cysteine to phenylalanine, the CDR3 has 15 residues. The kept DNA is CDR3 alone, 45 bases in frame from the first base. The germline V gene supplies CDR1 SGDLS and CDR2 YYNGEE. At the junction V is shortened by 5 bases and J by 3 bases; bases outside the gene matches: 10. Collaborating institutions collected whole blood in K2EDTA tubes following their own protocols. Collaborator samples were shipped for TCRbeta analysis as frozen whole blood, isolated PBMCs, or DNA extracted from either sample type. General study outcomes and caveats: The amount of clinical and demographic metadata varied by source and participant and was provided uncurated.

TCRbeta CDR3 regions were amplified from genomic DNA using the immunoSEQ Assay, a bias-controlled multiplex PCR. Concerning the study's data processing: The number of nucleated cells in each sample was estimated by amplification of reference gene primers within the assay. To quantify the absolute abundance of each unique TCRbeta CDR3 rearrangement, sequence reads were collapsed and filtered. For each sample, productive Simpson clonality was calculated as the square root of Simpson's diversity index over productive rearrangements. Held by TCRdb, this immuneACCESS table contains in-frame sequences only and omits some clones. Under half of the omission traces to an unresolved V gene where checked; the cause of the rest is unknown. The V and J calls and clone size are taken from that table; D and trimming were inferred from the DNA. For this sample there are around 300,000 clones; roughly 90% appear just once. The ten biggest clones cover approximately 2% of the sample.

Notes on this clone: What antigen it recognizes has not been identified. No qualities accompany the bases; no much larger clone lies one base away.

This TCR was recovered from a man younger than 30 with active or convalescent COVID-19. Sequencing was done on a sample of peripheral blood. The receptor chain draws on TRBV9 and TRBJ2-7, and 8 bases in between align with TRBD2. The DNA reads TGTGCCAGCAGTCCAACCGGGACTAGGATCTACGAGCAGTACTTC. The translation is CASSPTGTRIYEQYF. With all but the CDR3 taken from the reference TRBV9 and TRBJ2-7 genes, the full variable domain is: DSGVTQTPKHLITATGQRVTLRCSPRSGDLSVYWYQQSLDQGLQFLIQYYNGEERAKGNILERFSAQQFPDLHSELNLSSLELGDSALYFCASSPTGTRIYEQYFGPGTRLTVT.